These 2 T cell receptor beta chains were all obtained from the same sample, sequenced in a study of liver allograft versus peripheral blood T cells (dated by TCRdb to the early 2020s). Describing the broader study: In liver transplant recipients, the study looked at T cell receptor repertoires in the peripheral blood and set them against the repertoires found within the transplanted livers.

Sequencing was carried out with an Illumina MiSeq. TCRdb reanalyzed the raw reads on its own, using fastp at Q25 for trimming and MiXCR for clone calling, and kept in-frame beta chains. Under each unique CDR3 protein, matching rows form one entry showing the most common genes and DNA. This sample gives around 10,000 distinct CDR3 sequences in total; about a fifth of them show up just once. 1.7% of the sample lies in the top ten. The receptors were sampled from a human patient who had a liver transplant. Some T cells seen after a transplant may have their origin in the graft donor.

This clonotype rates as medium-sized. The V gene is TRBV6-1, the J gene TRBJ2-1, with 9 positions matching TRBD2. The CDR3 loop spans 19 amino acids. Germline loops: CDR1 MNHNS, CDR2 SASEGT. After removal of 1 base from V and 1 base from J, the junction contained 11 bases not matched to a gene. This CDR3 reads CASSEVSGLAGGSYNEQFF. CDR3 DNA sequence: TGTGCCAGCAGTGAAGTATCGGGACTAGCTGGAGGGTCCTACAATGAGCAGTTCTTC.

The table lists this clonotype with a few counts. The chain joins TRBV20-1 to TRBJ1-4, with D unclear. V was trimmed by 0 bases and J by 3 bases, leaving 8 bases between them. CDR3 size: 14 residues. Germline V CDR1 and CDR2: DFQATT, SNEGSKA (reference sequence). CDR3 in amino acids: CSARDPGANEKLFF. The CDR3 DNA reads TGCAGTGCTAGAGATCCTGGGGCTAATGAAAAACTGTTTTTT.